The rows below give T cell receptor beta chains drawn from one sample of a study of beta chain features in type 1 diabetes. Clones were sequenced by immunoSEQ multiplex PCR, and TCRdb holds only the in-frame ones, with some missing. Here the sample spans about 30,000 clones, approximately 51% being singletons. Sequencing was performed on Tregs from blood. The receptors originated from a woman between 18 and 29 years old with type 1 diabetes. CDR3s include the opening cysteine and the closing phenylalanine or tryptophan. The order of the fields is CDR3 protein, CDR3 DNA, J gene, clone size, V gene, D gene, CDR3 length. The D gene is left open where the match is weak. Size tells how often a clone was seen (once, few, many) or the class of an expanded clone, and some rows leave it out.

CDR3: CASSPEAEGYTF; DNA: TGCGCCAGCAGCCCGGAGGCGGAGGGCTACACCTTC; J: TRBJ1-2; size: .; V: TRBV5-1; D: .; length: 12
CDR3: CASTQAGAISDTQYF; DNA: TGTGCCAGCACCCAAGCGGGAGCAATATCAGATACGCAGTATTTT; J: TRBJ2-3; size: once; V: TRBV6-5; D: TRBD2; length: 15
CDR3: CASGTGQGHNEQFF; DNA: TGTGCTAGTGGGACTGGACAGGGCCACAATGAGCAGTTCTTC; J: TRBJ2-1; size: .; V: TRBV12-5; D: TRBD1; length: 14
CDR3: CASSASYEQYF; DNA: TGTGCCAGCAGTGCTAGCTACGAGCAGTACTTC; J: TRBJ2-7; size: .; V: TRBV25-1; D: .; length: 11
CDR3: CASSNSAGRGTQYF; DNA: TGTGCCAGCAGTAATTCAGCGGGGAGGGGGACCCAGTACTTC; J: TRBJ2-5; size: .; V: TRBV6-5; D: TRBD2; length: 14
CDR3: CASSPSGTSHTDTQYF; DNA: TGTGCCAGCTCACCATCGGGTACGAGCCACACAGATACGCAGTATTTT; J: TRBJ2-3; size: .; V: TRBV18; D: .; length: 16
CDR3: CASSLGGTAHGDTQYF; DNA: TGTGCCAGCAGCTTAGGGGGGACAGCCCACGGAGATACGCAGTATTTT; J: TRBJ2-3; size: .; V: TRBV7-3; D: .; length: 16
CDR3: CASSFGADQETQYF; DNA: TGTGCCAGCAGCTTTGGGGCGGATCAAGAGACCCAGTACTTC; J: TRBJ2-5; size: few; V: TRBV7-2; D: .; length: 14
CDR3: CASKQGGTGELFF; DNA: TGTGCCAGCAAGCAGGGGGGCACCGGGGAGCTGTTTTTT; J: TRBJ2-2; size: .; V: TRBV28; D: .; length: 13
CDR3: CASSQIRSGRAADTQYF; DNA: TGTGCCAGCAGCCAAATAAGGAGCGGGAGGGCCGCGGATACGCAGTATTTT; J: TRBJ2-3; size: few; V: TRBV14; D: TRBD2; length: 17
CDR3: CASSSVVRSHNEQFF; DNA: TGTGCCAGCAGTAGCGTGGTGAGGTCCCACAATGAGCAGTTCTTC; J: TRBJ2-1; size: few; V: TRBV27; D: .; length: 15
CDR3: CASSPLGQPRGHQPQHF; DNA: TGTGCCAGCAGTCCCCTAGGACAGCCGAGGGGGCATCAGCCCCAGCATTTT; J: TRBJ1-5; size: .; V: TRBV27; D: TRBD1; length: 17
CDR3: CASRRDRSATNEKLFF; DNA: TGTGCCAGCCGTAGGGACAGAAGCGCAACTAATGAAAAACTGTTTTTT; J: TRBJ1-4; size: few; V: TRBV6-6; D: TRBD1; length: 16
CDR3: CASSTGTSGSNEQFF; DNA: TGTGCCAGTAGTACAGGGACTAGCGGGAGCAATGAGCAGTTCTTC; J: TRBJ2-1; size: .; V: TRBV19; D: TRBD2; length: 15
CDR3: CSAGGGNTEAFF; DNA: TGCAGCGCAGGGGGAGGGAACACTGAAGCTTTCTTT; J: TRBJ1-1; size: .; V: TRBV29-1; D: TRBD1; length: 12
CDR3: CATMQQPGAPGEQFF; DNA: TGTGCCACCATGCAGCAGCCAGGGGCCCCGGGGGAGCAGTTCTTC; J: TRBJ2-1; size: .; V: TRBV11-3; D: .; length: 15
CDR3: CASSQFSSGAKNIQYF; DNA: TGTGCCAGCAGCCAGTTTAGTTCCGGGGCCAAAAACATTCAGTACTTC; J: TRBJ2-4; size: once; V: TRBV5-4; D: .; length: 16
CDR3: CASSPRLAGAEQYF; DNA: TGTGCCAGCAGCCCACGACTAGCGGGAGCCGAGCAGTACTTC; J: TRBJ2-7; size: .; V: TRBV7-2; D: TRBD2; length: 14
CDR3: CSTRGLVSNNEQFF; DNA: TGCAGCACCCGAGGACTAGTGTCGAACAATGAGCAGTTCTTC; J: TRBJ2-1; size: .; V: TRBV29-1; D: TRBD2; length: 14
CDR3: CASSLWGKDHEQFF; DNA: TGTGCCAGCAGTTTATGGGGCAAAGACCATGAGCAGTTCTTC; J: TRBJ2-1; size: .; V: TRBV28; D: .; length: 14
CDR3: CASSLTGGPSTDTQYF; DNA: TGTGCCAGCAGTTTGACAGGGGGGCCAAGCACAGATACGCAGTATTTT; J: TRBJ2-3; size: once; V: TRBV28; D: TRBD1; length: 16
CDR3: CAWSVVPTYNEQFF; DNA: TGTGCCTGGAGTGTAGTCCCTACCTACAATGAGCAGTTCTTC; J: TRBJ2-1; size: few; V: TRBV30; D: .; length: 14
CDR3: CASSLSGDKGFF; DNA: TGTGCCAGCAGCTTATCGGGGGATAAGGGGTTCTTC; J: TRBJ2-1; size: .; V: TRBV7-9; D: .; length: 12
CDR3: CASRAGTSGIF; DNA: TGTGCCAGCAGGGCCGGGACTAGCGGGATTTTT; J: TRBJ2-3; size: few; V: TRBV28; D: TRBD2; length: 11
CDR3: CASSRQGVADTQYF; DNA: TGTGCCAGCAGCCGACAGGGAGTGGCAGATACGCAGTATTTT; J: TRBJ2-3; size: .; V: TRBV7-2; D: TRBD1; length: 14
CDR3: CASSPPAGQGVQPQHF; DNA: TGTGCCAGCTCACCACCGGCGGGACAGGGAGTTCAGCCCCAGCATTTT; J: TRBJ1-5; size: .; V: TRBV18; D: TRBD1; length: 16
CDR3: CASTKGQGAWEQYF; DNA: TGTGCCAGCACTAAGGGACAGGGGGCCTGGGAGCAGTACTTC; J: TRBJ2-7; size: .; V: TRBV28; D: TRBD1; length: 14
CDR3: CASGRFSHPETQYF; DNA: TGTGCCAGCGGCCGATTTAGCCATCCAGAGACCCAGTACTTC; J: TRBJ2-5; size: .; V: TRBV7-9; D: .; length: 14
CDR3: CASSLYGRAQSSYEQYF; DNA: TGTGCCAGCAGCTTATATGGGAGGGCGCAGAGCTCCTACGAGCAGTACTTC; J: TRBJ2-7; size: .; V: TRBV7-2; D: TRBD2; length: 17
CDR3: CSVGSSGNNEQFF; DNA: TGCAGCGTCGGATCTAGCGGGAACAATGAGCAGTTCTTC; J: TRBJ2-1; size: few; V: TRBV29-1; D: TRBD2; length: 13
CDR3: CAISGLAGGPQETQYF; DNA: TGTGCCATCAGTGGACTAGCGGGAGGTCCCCAAGAGACCCAGTACTTC; J: TRBJ2-5; size: .; V: TRBV10-3; D: TRBD2; length: 16
CDR3: CASSLAGRGLSYTF; DNA: TGTGCCAGCAGCTTAGCGGGCAGGGGGCTCAGCTACACCTTC; J: TRBJ1-2; size: .; V: TRBV7-2; D: TRBD1; length: 14
CDR3: CASSGHRDREDYGYTF; DNA: TGTGCCAGCAGTGGCCACCGGGACAGGGAAGACTATGGCTACACCTTC; J: TRBJ1-2; size: .; V: TRBV6-4; D: TRBD1; length: 16
CDR3: CASSVAGRGQETQYF; DNA: TGTGCCAGCAGCGTAGCCGGCAGGGGCCAAGAGACCCAGTACTTC; J: TRBJ2-5; size: .; V: TRBV9; D: .; length: 15
CDR3: CASSQGVGTGNTGELFF; DNA: TGCGCCAGCAGCCAAGGAGTTGGGACAGGGAACACCGGGGAGCTGTTTTTT; J: TRBJ2-2; size: .; V: TRBV4-3; D: TRBD1; length: 17
CDR3: CASSLDGYTEAFF; DNA: TGCGCCAGCAGCTTGGACGGGTACACTGAAGCTTTCTTT; J: TRBJ1-1; size: few; V: TRBV5-1; D: .; length: 13
CDR3: CASSHHRGRDEKLFF; DNA: TGCGCCAGCAGTCACCACAGGGGGCGCGATGAAAAACTGTTTTTT; J: TRBJ1-4; size: few; V: TRBV23-1; D: TRBD1; length: 15
CDR3: CASSFSANYGYTF; DNA: TGTGCCAGCAGCTTCTCAGCTAACTATGGCTACACCTTC; J: TRBJ1-2; size: .; V: TRBV11-1; D: .; length: 13
CDR3: CASSPDRGDGYTF; DNA: TGCGCCAGCAGTCCGGACAGGGGGGATGGCTACACCTTC; J: TRBJ1-2; size: .; V: TRBV5-1; D: TRBD1; length: 13
CDR3: CASSRTRGFSMTEAFF; DNA: TGTGCCAGCAGCCGGACGAGGGGGTTTAGTATGACTGAAGCTTTCTTT; J: TRBJ1-1; size: few; V: TRBV7-9; D: .; length: 16
CDR3: CASSLGLAGGEETQYF; DNA: TGTGCCAGCAGCTTAGGACTAGCGGGAGGCGAAGAGACCCAGTACTTC; J: TRBJ2-5; size: .; V: TRBV7-9; D: TRBD2; length: 16
CDR3: CASSLAGRDYNEQFF; DNA: TGTGCCAGCAGCTTAGCCGGGAGGGATTACAATGAGCAGTTCTTC; J: TRBJ2-1; size: .; V: TRBV11-2; D: TRBD2; length: 15
CDR3: CSAGRERETQYF; DNA: TGCAGCGCCGGAAGGGAGAGGGAGACCCAGTACTTC; J: TRBJ2-5; size: .; V: TRBV29-1; D: .; length: 12
CDR3: CSVILAGRRGEQFF; DNA: TGCAGCGTTATTCTAGCGGGACGTCGCGGGGAGCAGTTCTTC; J: TRBJ2-1; size: .; V: TRBV29-1; D: TRBD2; length: 14
CDR3: CAWSRGGWELFF; DNA: TGTGCCTGGAGCCGGGGGGGTTGGGAGCTGTTTTTT; J: TRBJ2-2; size: .; V: TRBV30; D: TRBD2; length: 12
CDR3: CASSLEGQGPYF; DNA: TGTGCCAGCAGCTTAGAAGGGCAGGGGCCGTATTTT; J: TRBJ2-3; size: few; V: TRBV7-9; D: .; length: 12